What follows describes a single T cell receptor (beta chain). Its specificity is not known. This sample is drawn from a study of Ad26.COV2.S vaccination and SARS-CoV-2 variants. Broader study findings: People who got the vaccine had more spike-specific TCR breadth than people who got placebo. Vaccinated and placebo-treated recipients had similar non-spike TCR breadth.

Assay: immunoSEQ multiplex PCR; the TCRdb copy retains only in-frame clones and omits some. The table has about 140,000 clones, 70% to 90% seen once. The receptor was derived from a human donor who had recovered from COVID-19. The sample consisted of peripheral blood, taken after recovery from COVID-19.

The CDR3 nucleotides read TGTGCCAGCAGTTGGACAGCCAACACTGAAGCTTTCTTT. Protein: CASSWTANTEAFF. V is TRBV12-3 or TRBV12-4 and J is TRBJ1-1, with a weak D call TRBD1 (6 bases). V was clipped by 4 bases and J by 2 bases, with 8 bases between them. CDR3 length: 13 amino acids.